This record covers a single T cell receptor (beta chain). What it binds is not known. In the PCR, 60 Vbeta and 13 Jbeta primers were used. Source study methods: Per a later analysis, the number of unique TCR beta chains was some 80 million, of which roughly 10 million were shared. Repertoires were generated with immunoSEQ multiplex PCR, while TCRdb's copy carries only in-frame clones and drops some. The V and J calls and clone size were taken over from that table, and D and trimming were inferred from the DNA. The sample includes under 110,000 clones, around 74% of them seen just once. The CDR3 length is 15 residues. Germline loops: CDR1 ENHRY, CDR2 SYGVKD. V lost 7 bases and J lost 5, with 15 bases in between. This specimen comes from a study of cytomegalovirus exposure and HLA in healthy donors. Whole-study findings and limits: In a later analysis, specific HLA alleles were associated with 15,000 to 20,000 TCR beta sequences at a 0.05 false discovery rate. In vitro assays verified that three CMV-associated chains recognized CMV antigens specifically.

This chain uses TRBV10-3 with TRBJ1-6; tentative D call: TRBD1 (6 bases). This TCR derives from a middle-aged woman in good health and CMV-seronegative. The sample taken for sequencing was PBMCs. This CDR3 reads CAITADSPNNSPLHF. The DNA for the CDR3 is TGTGCCATCACGGCGGACAGTCCTAATAATTCACCCCTCCACTTT.